Listed below are T cell receptor beta chains from one sample, sequenced in a study of vaccination and CD4 T cells after COVID-19. TCRdb passed the PCR reads through MiXCR, listing each CDR3 protein once. The data contain about 17,000 distinct CDR3 sequences, around half of them seen just once; the ten biggest clones take up about 5%. No antigen has been identified for these receptors. This material consisted of CD4+ T cells from blood, cultured in vitro, taken before SARS-CoV-2 vaccination. The source of these receptors is a human donor who had recovered from COVID-19. The conserved cysteine and the conserved F or W are not part of the CDR3 here.

ASSPRTGVGTEAF TRBJ1-1 TRBV6-1
ASSEGSYGYT TRBJ1-2 TRBV12-3/TRBV12-4
ASSLMFGSNTGELF TRBJ2-2 TRBV7-2
ASSLRVMNTEAF TRBJ1-1 TRBV28
ASTPGAPGNTIY TRBJ1-3 TRBV6-1
ASSARVGDGYT TRBJ1-2 TRBV25-1
ASSVTGLAGGHEQF TRBJ2-1 TRBV11-3
ASSASTGVVSYEQY TRBJ2-7 TRBV28
ATKEDGELF TRBJ2-2 TRBV7-6
SAERTGGSVTQY TRBJ2-5 TRBV20-1
SVSSPDQPQH TRBJ1-5 TRBV29-1
ASSPPMGGTGEAF TRBJ1-1 TRBV11-3
ASSSDRVGTQY TRBJ2-5 TRBV7-6
ASTQPGAGSDGYT TRBJ1-2 TRBV6-1
SAGSRNQPQH TRBJ1-5 TRBV29-1
ASSYRLAGGPPETQY TRBJ2-5 TRBV6-2/TRBV6-3
ASSLRQADSPLH TRBJ1-6 TRBV27
ASSLVRGLAGAYNEQF TRBJ2-1 TRBV28
SAVGQGRTDTQY TRBJ2-3 TRBV29-1
ASSSRQGDTEAF TRBJ1-1 TRBV7-6
ASSPLTDNYGYT TRBJ1-2 TRBV6-1
ASSQDRGLVGAF TRBJ1-1 TRBV7-9
ASSLEGRRGYT TRBJ1-2 TRBV7-9
ASSLAFGAQETQY TRBJ2-5 TRBV7-2
ASSQDPGTDTQY TRBJ2-3 TRBV4-1
ASRGPRTGYYGYT TRBJ1-2 TRBV21-1
ASSLVRGDQPQH TRBJ1-5 TRBV27